This T cell receptor beta chain was identified during a study of CD8+ T cells in alopecia areata. Study summary: Patients in the treated group were given tofacitinib by mouth, 5 to 10 mg twice a day. Affected scalp percentage set treated patients' severity scores. Broader study findings: The presence of one nonresponder keeps the tie between baseline CD8+ expansion and response uncertain.

Comments on this clone: Its specificity is not known.

As for treatment: oral pan-JAK inhibitor, 5-10 mg twice daily. It was from alopecia areata patients that lesional scalp punch biopsies and peripheral blood were collected. This CDR3 has 14 amino acids. Germline CDR1 LGHNA, CDR2 YNFKEQ. V was shortened by 0 bases and J by 6 bases, with 9 bases between the two germline ends. RNA extraction was followed by reverse transcription into cDNA, which acted as the sequencing template. Sequencing used immunoSEQ multiplex PCR; TCRdb keeps in-frame clones, though not all of them. The table lists 95,000 to 100,000 clones, about 61% of them singletons. The chain uses TRBV4-2 and TRBJ1-5; no definite D call. The specimen was CD8+ T cells sorted from blood, collected between weeks 55 and 65, from a patient treated with tofacitinib. The sequence came from a human donor with alopecia areata. This CDR3 reads CASSQDLGIQPQHF. In nucleotides, the CDR3 is TGTGCCAGCAGCCAAGATCTAGGGATTCAGCCCCAGCATTTT.